Given below is one T cell receptor (beta chain) in context. Its antigen remains unidentified. These data belong to a study of glioma-infiltrating T cells. Amplification of TCR alpha and beta CDR3 regions from RNA used iRepertoire nested multiplex PCR. TCRdb reprocessed the multiplex PCR reads with MiXCR, giving one entry per CDR3 protein. The sample records around 350,000 distinct CDR3 sequences, 41% being singletons. V was clipped by 8 bases and J by 2 bases, with 14 bases between them. This CDR3 has 14 residues. Germline V gene lookup returns CDR1 SGHTA and CDR2 FQGTGA. Study-wide results and limits: Signature shared blood CDR3 motifs were enriched in low-divergence and depleted in high-divergence patients.

The TCR was taken from a human donor with low-grade glioma or glioblastoma, undergoing nonglioma brain surgery, or in good health (not recorded which). Sequenced input: glioma tissue, nonneoplastic brain tissue, or PBMCs (not recorded which). V and J are TRBV7-3 and TRBJ2-3; perhaps TRBD2 as D (6 bases). The CDR3 here is CASGSGGATDTQYF. Here the CDR3 DNA reads TGTGCCAGCGGCTCCGGGGGTGCCACAGATACGCAGTATTTT.